The 10 T cell receptor beta chains presented below share a single source sample, sequenced in a study of shared clonotypes between healthy human individuals. CD45RO negativity and positive selection for CCR7 defined naive CD8 cells, a population that excluded terminally differentiated effector memory CD45RA+ cells. The assay was immunoSEQ multiplex PCR, and TCRdb's table has in-frame clones only and misses some. Of approximately 590,000 clones listed, 95% are singletons. The sample comprised naive CD8+ T cells sorted from blood. Source of these receptors: a woman aged 25 to 39 in good health.

CDR3 in DNA: TGTGCCAGCAGTCCAAGGGACAGCTCCTACAATGAGCAGTTCTTC. Translation gives CASSPRDSSYNEQFF. The chain couples TRBV27 to TRBJ2-1; 7 bases are shared with TRBD1. J gave up 0 bases and V 5 bases, and 4 bases lay outside the gene matches. Per germline, CDR1 MNHEY and CDR2 SMNVEV (reference sequence). This CDR3 region has 15 residues.

In this sample, this clone turned up once. The chain couples TRBV28 to TRBJ2-7, with 14 bases identical to TRBD2. Trimming at V came to 5 bases and at J to 4 bases, leaving 7 bases not matched to a gene. CDR3 length: 16 residues. CDR1 and CDR2 (germline): MDHEN, SYDVKM. The CDR3 DNA follows: TGTGCCAGCAGTCGGGGACTAGCGGGAGCCCTTTACGAGCAGTACTTC. Its protein product is CASSRGLAGALYEQYF.

V usage is TRBV7-9 and J usage is TRBJ2-3; D gene uncertain. V shed 8 bases and J shed 2 bases, with 17 bases lying between them. Germline lookup yields CDR1 SEHNR and CDR2 FQNEAQ (reference sequence). The CDR3 totals 15 residues. CDR3 sequence: CASDEDSLNTDTQYF. The CDR3 coding sequence is TGTGCCAGCGATGAAGACTCCCTGAACACAGATACGCAGTATTTT.

This chain links TRBV28 with TRBJ2-2, with unresolved D. The CDR3 runs 11 residues. V dropped 5 bases and J dropped 2 bases, with 0 bases sitting between them. Germline CDR1 is MDHEN and CDR2 is SYDVKM. DNA of the CDR3: TGTGCCAGCAGTAACACCGGGGAGCTGTTTTTT. Translated: CASSNTGELFF.

The chain combines TRBV5-6 with TRBJ2-5; D assignment may be TRBD1 or TRBD2 (5 bases each). The germline gives CDR1 SGHDT, CDR2 YYEEEE. V was pared by 0 bases and J by 5 bases, with 11 bases between. The CDR3 is made up of 14 amino acids. In DNA form, the CDR3 reads TGTGCCAGCAGCTTGGCAGGGAGTGACGAGACCCAGTACTTC. Protein sequence: CASSLAGSDETQYF.

The chain employs TRBV19 and TRBJ1-2, with D perhaps matching TRBD1 (6 bases). The V gene's germline CDR1 is LNHDA and CDR2 SQIVND (reference sequence). The V and J ends lost 4 bases and 2 bases respectively, with 8 bases between them. The CDR3 totals 13 residues. The CDR3 coding sequence is TGTGCCAGTAGTACCGGACAGAACTATGGCTACACCTTC. As protein: CASSTGQNYGYTF.

This chain links TRBV27 with TRBJ1-2, with D possibly TRBD1 on 5 matching bases. Trimming took off 3 bases at V and 6 bases at J, with 11 bases between the two ends. The germline gives CDR1 MNHEY, CDR2 SMNVEV (reference sequence). This CDR3 has 13 amino acids. In DNA, the CDR3 is TGTGCCAGCAGTTTTTCGGGGCTAGATGGCTACACCTTC. Its protein product is CASSFSGLDGYTF.

A remark on this clone: Other DNA sequences in the sample encode the same CDR3. The J gene is TRBJ2-7, the V gene TRBV5-6, with D possibly TRBD1 on 6 matching bases. With 3 bases removed from V and 1 base from J, the gap between germline ends came to 8 bases. From germline, CDR1 is SGHDT and CDR2 YYEEEE. The CDR3 runs 13 residues. DNA of the CDR3: TGTGCCAGCAGCTGGGGACAATCCTACGAGCAGTACTTC. As protein: CASSWGQSYEQYF.

The chain couples TRBV2 to TRBJ2-7; 7 nucleotides align to TRBD1. With V trimmed by 3 bases and J by 2 bases, 4 bases remained unmatched. The CDR3 covers 14 residues. Looked up from germline, CDR1 is SNHLY and CDR2 is FYNNEI. The DNA for the CDR3 is TGTGCCAGCAGTGACAGCGACAGGGCCTACGAGCAGTACTTC. Amino acids: CASSDSDRAYEQYF.

The chain employs TRBV7-9 and TRBJ2-5, with TRBD2 matching 8 bases. The germline gives CDR1 SEHNR, CDR2 FQNEAQ (reference sequence). The CDR3 length is 14 residues. V gave up 5 bases and J gave up 3 bases; unmatched junction bases: 5. The CDR3: CASSDLAGEETQYF. The CDR3 DNA sequence: TGTGCCAGCAGCGATCTAGCGGGCGAAGAGACCCAGTACTTC.